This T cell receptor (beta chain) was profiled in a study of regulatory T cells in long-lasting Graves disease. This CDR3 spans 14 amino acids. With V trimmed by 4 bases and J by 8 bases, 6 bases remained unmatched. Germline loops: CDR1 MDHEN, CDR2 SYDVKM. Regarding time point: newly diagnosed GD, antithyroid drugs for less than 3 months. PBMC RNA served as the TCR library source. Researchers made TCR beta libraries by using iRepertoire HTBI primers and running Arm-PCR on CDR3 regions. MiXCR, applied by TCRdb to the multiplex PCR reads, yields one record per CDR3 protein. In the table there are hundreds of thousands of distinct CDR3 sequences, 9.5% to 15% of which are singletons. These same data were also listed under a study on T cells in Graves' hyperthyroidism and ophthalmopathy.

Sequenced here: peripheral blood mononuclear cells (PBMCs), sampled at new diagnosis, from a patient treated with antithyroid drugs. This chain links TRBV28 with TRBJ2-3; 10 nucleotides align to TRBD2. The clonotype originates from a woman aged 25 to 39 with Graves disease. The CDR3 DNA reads TGTGCCAGCAGTTCGAGCGGGAGGGCCGCTACGCAGTATTTT. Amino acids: CASSSSGRAATQYF.